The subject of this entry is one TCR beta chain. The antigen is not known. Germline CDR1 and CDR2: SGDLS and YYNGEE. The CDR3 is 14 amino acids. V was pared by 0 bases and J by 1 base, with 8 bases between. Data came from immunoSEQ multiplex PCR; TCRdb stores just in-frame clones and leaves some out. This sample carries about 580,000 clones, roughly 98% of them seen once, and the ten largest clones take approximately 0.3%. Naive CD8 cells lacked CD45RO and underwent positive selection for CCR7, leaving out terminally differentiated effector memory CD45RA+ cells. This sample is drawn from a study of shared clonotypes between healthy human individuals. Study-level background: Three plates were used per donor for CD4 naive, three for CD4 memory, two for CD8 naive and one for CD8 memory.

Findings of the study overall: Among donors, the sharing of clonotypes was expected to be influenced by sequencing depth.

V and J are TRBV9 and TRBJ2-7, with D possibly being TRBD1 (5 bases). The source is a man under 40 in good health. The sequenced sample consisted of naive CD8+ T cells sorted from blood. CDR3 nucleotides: TGTGCCAGCAGCGTAGCTGGGGCATCCTACGAGCAGTACTTC. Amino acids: CASSVAGASYEQYF.